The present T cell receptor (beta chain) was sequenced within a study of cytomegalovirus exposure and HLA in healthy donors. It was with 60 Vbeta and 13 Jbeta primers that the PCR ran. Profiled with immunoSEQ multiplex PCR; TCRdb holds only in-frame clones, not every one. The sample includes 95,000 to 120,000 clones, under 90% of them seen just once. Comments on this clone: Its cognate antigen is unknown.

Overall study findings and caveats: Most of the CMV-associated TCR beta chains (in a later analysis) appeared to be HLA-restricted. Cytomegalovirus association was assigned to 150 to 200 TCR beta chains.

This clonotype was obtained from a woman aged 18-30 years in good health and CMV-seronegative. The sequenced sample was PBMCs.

CDR3: CASSSPGLAEETQYF. DNA of the CDR3: TGTGCCAGCAGCTCTCCGGGACTAGCGGAAGAGACCCAGTACTTC. The chain joins TRBV5-4 to TRBJ2-5, with 11 bases aligning to TRBD2. V shed 3 bases, J shed 3 bases, and the junction held 4 bases outside the gene matches. The CDR3 loop spans 15 amino acids. The germline V gene has CDR1 SGHNT and CDR2 YYREEE (reference sequence).